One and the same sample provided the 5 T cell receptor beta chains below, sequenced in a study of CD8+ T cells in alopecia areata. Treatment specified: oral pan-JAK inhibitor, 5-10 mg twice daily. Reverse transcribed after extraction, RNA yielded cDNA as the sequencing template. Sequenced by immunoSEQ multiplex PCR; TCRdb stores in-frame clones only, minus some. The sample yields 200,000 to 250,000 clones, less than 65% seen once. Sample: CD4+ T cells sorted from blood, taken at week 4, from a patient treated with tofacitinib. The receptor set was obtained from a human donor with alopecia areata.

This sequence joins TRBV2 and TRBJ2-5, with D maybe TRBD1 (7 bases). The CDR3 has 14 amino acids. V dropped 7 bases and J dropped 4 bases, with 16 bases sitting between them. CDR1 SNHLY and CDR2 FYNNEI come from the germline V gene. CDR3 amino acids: CASTPGGRVETQYF. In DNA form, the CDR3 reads TGTGCCAGCACCCCAGGGGGGCGGGTAGAGACCCAGTACTTC.

The CDR3 coding sequence is TGTGCCAGCAGCCAAGATCCGGGACAGGGGTACGAGCAGTACTTC. This codes for CASSQDPGQGYEQYF. This chain joins TRBV4-2 and TRBJ2-7, with TRBD1 matching over 10 bases. The CDR3 loop spans 15 amino acids. Looked up from germline, CDR1 is LGHNA and CDR2 is YNFKEQ. Trimming cost V 0 bases and J 4 bases; bases outside gene matches: 3.

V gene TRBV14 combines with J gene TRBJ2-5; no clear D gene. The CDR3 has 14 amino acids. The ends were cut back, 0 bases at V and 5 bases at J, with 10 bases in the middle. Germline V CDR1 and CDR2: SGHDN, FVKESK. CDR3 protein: CASSQDGGWETQYF. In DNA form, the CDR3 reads TGTGCCAGCAGCCAAGATGGCGGTTGGGAGACCCAGTACTTC.

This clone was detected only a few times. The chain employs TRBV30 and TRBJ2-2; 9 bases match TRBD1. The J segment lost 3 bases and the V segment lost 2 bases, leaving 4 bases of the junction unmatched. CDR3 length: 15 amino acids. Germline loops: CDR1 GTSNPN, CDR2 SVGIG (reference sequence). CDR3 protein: CAWSTGGTDTGELFF. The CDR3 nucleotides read TGTGCCTGGAGTACAGGGGGCACGGACACCGGGGAGCTGTTTTTT.

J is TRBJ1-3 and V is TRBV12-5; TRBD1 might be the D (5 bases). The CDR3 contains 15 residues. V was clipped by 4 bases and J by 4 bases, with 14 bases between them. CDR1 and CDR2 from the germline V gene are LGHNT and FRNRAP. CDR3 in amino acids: CASGSPQGSGNTIYF. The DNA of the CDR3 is TGTGCTAGTGGTTCGCCCCAGGGTTCCGGAAACACCATATATTTT.